Listed below are T cell receptor beta chains from one sample, sequenced in a study of blood T cell repertoires in COVID-19. Produced via immunoSEQ multiplex PCR; TCRdb's table is partial and in-frame only. The sample has under 350,000 clones; approximately 83% are singletons. The sample comprised peripheral blood. These receptors all stem from a human donor in a cohort sampled during active COVID-19. CDR3s include the opening cysteine and the closing phenylalanine or tryptophan. The D gene is left open where the match is weak. Expanded clones get a size class; other rows say once, few or many, or leave the size out.

j_call,d_call,clone_size,v_call,cdr3_nt,cdr3_aa
TRBJ2-3,-,-,TRBV9,TGTGCCAGCAGCGTAGGAGCGGCTTGGAGCACAGATACGCAGTATTTT,CASSVGAAWSTDTQYF
TRBJ2-5,-,-,TRBV6-1,TGTGCCAGCAGTGAAATAGCGCCACCCAGAGAGACCCAGTACTTC,CASSEIAPPRETQYF
TRBJ2-2,TRBD2,-,TRBV28,TGTGCCAGCAGACTATCTAGCGGGAACACCGGGGAGCTGTTTTTT,CASRLSSGNTGELFF
TRBJ1-2,-,-,TRBV30,TGTGCCTGGAGAAAGGCGGGACCCTATGGCTACACCTTC,CAWRKAGPYGYTF
TRBJ1-2,TRBD1,-,TRBV19,TGTGCCAGTAAAAGGGACAGAGGCCCGGGCGACTATGGCTACACCTTC,CASKRDRGPGDYGYTF
TRBJ2-2,TRBD2,-,TRBV3-1/TRBV3-2,TGTGCCAGCAGCCCTGGGACTAGCGGGAAGACCGGGGAGCTGTTTTTT,CASSPGTSGKTGELFF
TRBJ1-3,TRBD1,-,TRBV6-6,TGTGCCAGCAGCGCCCAGGGGGGCGGAAACACCATATATTTT,CASSAQGGGNTIYF
TRBJ2-3,TRBD2,-,TRBV28,TGTGCCAGCACCCCAGCGGGGGGACAGTTTGTTAGCGGCCCCCGAGATACGCAGTATTTT,CASTPAGGQFVSGPRDTQYF
TRBJ2-7,-,-,TRBV3-1/TRBV3-2,TGTGCCAGCAGCAAGGGGGGGAGTGCCTACGAGCAGTACTTC,CASSKGGSAYEQYF
TRBJ1-1,-,once,TRBV5-8,TGTGCCAGCAGCTTGTTCCCGGGAGCAGCTTTCTTT,CASSLFPGAAFF
TRBJ2-2,TRBD2,few,TRBV3-1/TRBV3-2,TGTGCCAGCAGCCGTCAACTAGCGGGAGCCGGGGAGCTGTTTTTT,CASSRQLAGAGELFF
TRBJ1-1,-,once,TRBV7-2,TGTGCCAGCAGCCTCGAGGGTCCCCTCAGAGAAGCTTTCTTT,CASSLEGPLREAFF
TRBJ1-3,-,-,TRBV4-1,TGCGCCAGCAGCCAAGTTGGGGGCGGCAGGGCAGGAAACACCATATATTTT,CASSQVGGGRAGNTIYF
TRBJ1-5,-,-,TRBV27,TGTGCCAGCAGTTCGGACGGGGTCAATCAGCCCCAGCATTTT,CASSSDGVNQPQHF
TRBJ1-6,TRBD1,-,TRBV28,TGTGCCAGCAGTCCGGACAGGGATAATTCACCCCTCCACTTT,CASSPDRDNSPLHF
TRBJ2-3,-,-,TRBV2,TGTGCCAGCAAGGACAGAGCCACAGATACGCAGTATTTT,CASKDRATDTQYF
TRBJ1-5,-,-,TRBV5-6,TGTGCCAGCAGCGTAGGAGGGGTAAGAGGGCAGCCCCAGCATTTT,CASSVGGVRGQPQHF
TRBJ1-3,-,-,TRBV30,TGTGCCTGGAGTGTGTCCAGGGTGTCTGGAAACACCATATATTTT,CAWSVSRVSGNTIYF
TRBJ1-5,-,-,TRBV1,TGCACCAGCATGAGGATACCGGGACAGGGCAATCAGCCCCAGCATTTT,CTSMRIPGQGNQPQHF
TRBJ2-3,TRBD2,-,TRBV28,TGTGCCAGCAGTTTTGGCGGGGCGGGGGGAGCAGATACGCAGTATTTT,CASSFGGAGGADTQYF
TRBJ2-1,TRBD2,-,TRBV7-2,TGTGCCAGCAGCCCCCGGGAGGGCGGGCAGTTCTTC,CASSPREGGQFF
TRBJ1-5,-,-,TRBV2,TGTGCCAGCAGACTTACTAGCAATCAGCCCCAGCATTTT,CASRLTSNQPQHF
TRBJ2-7,-,few,TRBV3-1/TRBV3-2,TGTGCCAGCAGCACGAGCGGGTCGGGCTACGAGCAGTACTTC,CASSTSGSGYEQYF
TRBJ2-5,-,-,TRBV6-5,TGTGCCAGCACATCCGGCGGGGTTGGGGAGACCCAGTACTTC,CASTSGGVGETQYF
TRBJ1-2,-,-,TRBV5-6,TGTGCCAGCAGCTCACCCGGGACTTCAAATGGCTACACCTTC,CASSSPGTSNGYTF
TRBJ2-5,-,-,TRBV7-2,TGTGCCAGCAGCCTGTCGAGAGAGACCCAGTACTTC,CASSLSRETQYF
TRBJ2-7,TRBD1,-,TRBV30,TGTGCCTCAGGACAGGGGGCGGACCACGAGCAGTACTTC,CASGQGADHEQYF
TRBJ2-3,-,-,TRBV5-6,TGTGCCAGCAGCTTAGACTTTAGCACAGATACGCAGTATTTT,CASSLDFSTDTQYF
TRBJ2-2,TRBD1,-,TRBV6-4,TGTGCCAGCAGTGAACAGGGGGACAGGAACACCGGGGAGCTGTTTTTT,CASSEQGDRNTGELFF
TRBJ2-3,-,-,TRBV3-1/TRBV3-2,TGTGCCAGCAGCCGGGAAGGAGGGATCCTCACAGATACGCAGTATTTT,CASSREGGILTDTQYF
TRBJ2-3,TRBD2,-,TRBV9,TGTGCCAGCAGCGTAACTAGCGGGGGGCACAGGGGCACAGATACGCAGTATTTT,CASSVTSGGHRGTDTQYF
TRBJ1-2,-,-,TRBV9,TGTGCCAGCAGCCCCATGGTCGGCGGAGCTAACTATGGCTACACCTTC,CASSPMVGGANYGYTF
TRBJ1-5,TRBD1,-,TRBV7-2,TGTGCCAGCAGCTTACAGGGGGATCAGCCCCAGCATTTT,CASSLQGDQPQHF
TRBJ1-2,-,-,TRBV6-5,TGTGCCAGCAGCAAGCCCCATCTCGGGAGCTATGGCTACACCTTC,CASSKPHLGSYGYTF
TRBJ2-7,-,-,TRBV6-5,TGTGCCAGCAGTTTACAGGACAACCCCTCCTACGAGCAGTACTTC,CASSLQDNPSYEQYF
TRBJ2-7,-,-,TRBV9,TGTGCCAGCGGAGGCCCCGGGCCGTACGAGCAGTACTTC,CASGGPGPYEQYF
TRBJ1-1,-,-,TRBV2,TGTGCCAGCAGTGTACTCGAGGGAGACACTGAAGCTTTCTTT,CASSVLEGDTEAFF
TRBJ1-5,-,-,TRBV5-1,TGCGCCAGCAGCCCAGGGATCGATCAGCCCCAGCATTTT,CASSPGIDQPQHF
TRBJ2-2,TRBD2,-,TRBV27,TGTGCCAGCACGTCTCCCAATTTAGCGGGAGGGCCGAGGGAGCTGTTTTTT,CASTSPNLAGGPRELFF
TRBJ2-1,TRBD2,-,TRBV5-1,TGCGCCAGCAGTACTAGCGGGAGCGGATCCTACAATGAGCAGTTCTTC,CASSTSGSGSYNEQFF
TRBJ2-3,TRBD2,-,TRBV4-2,TGTGCCAGCAGCCAAGATCTAGCGGGGACCACAGATACGCAGTATTTT,CASSQDLAGTTDTQYF
TRBJ1-3,TRBD1,-,TRBV10-3,TGTGCCATCAGTAACAGACAGGGATCTGTCGGAAACACCATATATTTT,CAISNRQGSVGNTIYF
TRBJ2-1,TRBD2,-,TRBV27,TGTGCCAGCAGTTTGGGACTAGCGGGAGTCAGGGAGCAGTTCTTC,CASSLGLAGVREQFF
TRBJ2-3,TRBD2,-,TRBV7-9,TGTGCCAGCAGGCAAGCGGGAGGGCCGCCCCCAGATACGCAGTATTTT,CASRQAGGPPPDTQYF
TRBJ1-4,-,-,TRBV28,TGTGCCAGCAGTTTATCCGGCACAGCAACTAATGAAAAACTGTTTTTT,CASSLSGTATNEKLFF
TRBJ1-3,-,-,TRBV28,TGTGCCAGCAGAGACAGTACTGTCTCTGGAAACACCATATATTTT,CASRDSTVSGNTIYF
TRBJ1-1,TRBD1,-,TRBV19,TGTGCCAGTAGTCCAGGGGGCATAAACACTGAAGCTTTCTTT,CASSPGGINTEAFF
TRBJ1-1,-,-,TRBV7-9,TGTGCCAGCGTAGGGAGGGGTAGGGACACTGAAGCTTTCTTT,CASVGRGRDTEAFF
TRBJ2-5,-,once,TRBV15,TGTGCCACCAGCAGAGATCGAGCACAAGAGACCCAGTACTTC,CATSRDRAQETQYF
TRBJ2-3,-,-,TRBV12-3/TRBV12-4,TGTGCCAGCAGTTCCACAACCACAGATACGCAGTATTTT,CASSSTTTDTQYF
TRBJ1-3,-,-,TRBV19,TGTGCCATCAGTGAAATCTCTGGAAACACCATATATTTT,CAISEISGNTIYF
TRBJ2-4,-,-,TRBV7-2,TGTGCCAGCATTCCCCTTTCGGGGTCGTTGCAAAACATTCAGTACTTC,CASIPLSGSLQNIQYF
TRBJ2-3,-,-,TRBV27,TGTGCCAGCAGTTTAGAGCGGTACACAGATACGCAGTATTTT,CASSLERYTDTQYF